The following is a T cell receptor (beta chain) sequence with its context. Libraries were prepared by immunoSEQ multiplex PCR; TCRdb keeps only in-frame clonotypes and omits some of them. The table lists about 160,000 clones, approximately 84% of them singletons. This entry belongs to a study of blood T cell repertoires in COVID-19. Germline CDR1 and CDR2: SGHRS and YFSETQ. There are 14 residues in the CDR3. With 4 bases clipped from V and 4 bases from J, the junction kept 8 bases outside the gene matches. The sequenced sample was peripheral blood. The receptor's source is a woman aged 50 to 60 with COVID-19, enrolled during active disease. The chain combines TRBV5-1 with TRBJ2-7; TRBD1 agrees at 7 bases. In DNA form, the CDR3 reads TGCGCCAGCAGCCCCCCCGGCAGGGGGTACGAGCAGTACTTC. This gives the protein CASSPPGRGYEQYF.